A single T cell receptor beta chain is shown here with its context. This entry belongs to a study of T cell responses to AZD1222 COVID-19 vaccine. V was shortened by 0 bases and J by 4 bases, with 9 bases between the two germline ends. Germline V gives CDR1 LGHDT, CDR2 YNNKEL (reference sequence). This CDR3 comprises 14 residues. TCRdb's table, derived via immunoSEQ multiplex PCR, lists solely in-frame clones and lacks some. The sample gives tens of thousands of clones, more than 70% of which show up once; 22% is in the top ten. The TCR comes from an adult in good health. The specimen comprised peripheral blood, sampled on day 0 of AZD1222 vaccination. The V and J genes are TRBV3-1 (or the pseudogene TRBV3-2) and TRBJ1-2; D is perhaps TRBD1 (5 bases). CDR3 sequence reads: CASSQDEGFYGYTF. In DNA form, the CDR3 reads TGTGCCAGCAGCCAAGATGAGGGGTTCTATGGCTACACCTTC.